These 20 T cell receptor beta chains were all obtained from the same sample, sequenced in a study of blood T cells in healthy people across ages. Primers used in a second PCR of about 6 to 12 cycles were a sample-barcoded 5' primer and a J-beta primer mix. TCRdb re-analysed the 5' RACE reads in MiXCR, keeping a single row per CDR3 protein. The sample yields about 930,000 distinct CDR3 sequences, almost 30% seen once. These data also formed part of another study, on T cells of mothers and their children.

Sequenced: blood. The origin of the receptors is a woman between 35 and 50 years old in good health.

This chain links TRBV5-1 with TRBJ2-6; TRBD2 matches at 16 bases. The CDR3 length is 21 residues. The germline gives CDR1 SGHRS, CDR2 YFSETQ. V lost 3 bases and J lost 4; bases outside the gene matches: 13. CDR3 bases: TGCGCCAGCAGCTCAGGGACTAGCGGGAGGGGTTTAGTGGAAGGGGCCAACGTCCTGACTTTC. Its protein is CASSSGTSGRGLVEGANVLTF.

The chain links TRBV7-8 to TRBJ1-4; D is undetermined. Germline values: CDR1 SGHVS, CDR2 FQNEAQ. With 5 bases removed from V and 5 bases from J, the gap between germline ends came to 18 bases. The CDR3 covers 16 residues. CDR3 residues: CASSPYTVLQNEKLFF. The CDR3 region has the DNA TGTGCCAGCAGCCCCTATACAGTGTTACAAAATGAAAAACTGTTTTTT.

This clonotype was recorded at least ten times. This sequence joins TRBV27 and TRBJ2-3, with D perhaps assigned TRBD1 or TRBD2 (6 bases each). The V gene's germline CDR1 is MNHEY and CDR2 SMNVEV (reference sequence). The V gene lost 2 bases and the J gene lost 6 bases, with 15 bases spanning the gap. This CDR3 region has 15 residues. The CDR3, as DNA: TGTGCCAGCAGTTTAGTAGGGGGAGGAGGGGATACGCAGTATTTT. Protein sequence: CASSLVGGGGDTQYF.

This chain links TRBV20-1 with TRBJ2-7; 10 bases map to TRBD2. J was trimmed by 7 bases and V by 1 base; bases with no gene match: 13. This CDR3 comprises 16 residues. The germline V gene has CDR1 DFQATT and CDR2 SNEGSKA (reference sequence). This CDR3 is CSARGRLAGDIDEQYF. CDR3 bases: TGCAGTGCTAGAGGACGGCTAGCGGGGGATATCGATGAGCAGTACTTC.

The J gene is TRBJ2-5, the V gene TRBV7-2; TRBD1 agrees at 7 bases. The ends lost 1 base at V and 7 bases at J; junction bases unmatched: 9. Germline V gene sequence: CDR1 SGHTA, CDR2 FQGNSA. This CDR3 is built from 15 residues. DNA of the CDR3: TGTGCCAGCAGCTTAGTGGCCAGGGGGAAGGGGACCCAGTACTTC. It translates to CASSLVARGKGTQYF.

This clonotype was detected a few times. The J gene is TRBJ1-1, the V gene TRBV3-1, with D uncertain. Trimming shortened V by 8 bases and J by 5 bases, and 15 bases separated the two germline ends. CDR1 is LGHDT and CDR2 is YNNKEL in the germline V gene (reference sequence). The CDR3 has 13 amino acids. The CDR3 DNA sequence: TGTGCCAGCGGTTGGTCGGCTCGGACTGAAGCTTTCTTT. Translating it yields CASGWSARTEAFF.

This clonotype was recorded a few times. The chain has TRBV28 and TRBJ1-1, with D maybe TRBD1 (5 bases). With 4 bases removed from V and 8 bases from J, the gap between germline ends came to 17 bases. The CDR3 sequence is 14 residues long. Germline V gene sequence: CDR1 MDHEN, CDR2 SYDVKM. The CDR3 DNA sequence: TGTGCCAGCAGTTCCCTCGCCGGGGCCCCCGAAGCTTTCTTT. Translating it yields CASSSLAGAPEAFF.

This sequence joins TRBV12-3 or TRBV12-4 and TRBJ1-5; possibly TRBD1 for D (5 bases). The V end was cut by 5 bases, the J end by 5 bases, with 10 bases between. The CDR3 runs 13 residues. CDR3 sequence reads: CASSGGKYQPQHF. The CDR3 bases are TGTGCCAGCAGTGGGGGAAAATATCAGCCCCAGCATTTT.

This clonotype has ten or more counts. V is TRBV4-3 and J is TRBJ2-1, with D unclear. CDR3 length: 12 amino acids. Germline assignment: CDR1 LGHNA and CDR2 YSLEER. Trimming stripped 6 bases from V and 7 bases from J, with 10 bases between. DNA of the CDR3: TGCGCCAGCAGTTATTTTGGGAATGAGCAGTTCTTC. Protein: CASSYFGNEQFF.

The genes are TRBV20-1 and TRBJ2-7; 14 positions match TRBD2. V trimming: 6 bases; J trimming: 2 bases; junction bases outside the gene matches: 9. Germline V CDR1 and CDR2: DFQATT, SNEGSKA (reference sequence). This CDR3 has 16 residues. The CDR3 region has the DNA TGCAGTGCCGAGCGGACTAGCGGGGGGACCCCCTACGAGCAGTACTTC. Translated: CSAERTSGGTPYEQYF.

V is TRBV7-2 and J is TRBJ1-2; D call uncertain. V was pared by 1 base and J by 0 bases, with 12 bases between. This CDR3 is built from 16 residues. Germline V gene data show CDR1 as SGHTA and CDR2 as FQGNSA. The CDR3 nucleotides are TGTGCCAGCAGCTTAGGTATTCAGGAGTCTAACTATGGCTACACCTTC. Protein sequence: CASSLGIQESNYGYTF.

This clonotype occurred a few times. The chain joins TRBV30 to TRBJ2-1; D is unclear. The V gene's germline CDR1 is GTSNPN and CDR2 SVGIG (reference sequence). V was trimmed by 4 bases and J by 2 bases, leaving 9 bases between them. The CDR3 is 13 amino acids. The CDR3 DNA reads TGTGCCTGGACAGAGATTACCTACAATGAGCAGTTCTTC. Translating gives CAWTEITYNEQFF.

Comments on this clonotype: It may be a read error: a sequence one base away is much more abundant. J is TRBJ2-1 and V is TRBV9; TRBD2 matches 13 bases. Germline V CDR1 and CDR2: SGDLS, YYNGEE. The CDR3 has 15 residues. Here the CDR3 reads CACSALAGGRDEQFF. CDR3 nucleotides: TGTGCCTGCAGCGCACTAGCGGGGGGGCGCGATGAGCAGTTCTTC.

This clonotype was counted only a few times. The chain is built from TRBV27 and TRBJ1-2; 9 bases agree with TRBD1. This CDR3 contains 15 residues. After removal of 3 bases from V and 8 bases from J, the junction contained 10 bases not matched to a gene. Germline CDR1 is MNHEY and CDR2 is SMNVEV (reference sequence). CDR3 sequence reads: CASSFGDRVGDGYTF. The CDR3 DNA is TGTGCCAGCAGTTTCGGGGACAGGGTGGGCGACGGCTACACCTTC.

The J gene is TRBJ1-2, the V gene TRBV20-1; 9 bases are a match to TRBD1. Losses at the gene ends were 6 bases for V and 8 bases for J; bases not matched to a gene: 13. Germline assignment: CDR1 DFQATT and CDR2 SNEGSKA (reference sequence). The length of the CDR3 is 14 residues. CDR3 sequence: CSANPDRGINGYTF. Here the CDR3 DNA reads TGCAGTGCGAACCCCGACAGGGGGATCAACGGCTACACCTTC.

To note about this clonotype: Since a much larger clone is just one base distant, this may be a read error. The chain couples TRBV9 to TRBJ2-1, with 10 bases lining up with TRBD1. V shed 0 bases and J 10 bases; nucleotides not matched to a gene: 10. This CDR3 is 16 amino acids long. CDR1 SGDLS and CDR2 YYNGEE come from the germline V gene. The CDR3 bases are TGTGCCAGCAGCGTAGGGACAGGGGGATACTCCTACGAGCAGTTCTTC. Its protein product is CASSVGTGGYSYEQFF.

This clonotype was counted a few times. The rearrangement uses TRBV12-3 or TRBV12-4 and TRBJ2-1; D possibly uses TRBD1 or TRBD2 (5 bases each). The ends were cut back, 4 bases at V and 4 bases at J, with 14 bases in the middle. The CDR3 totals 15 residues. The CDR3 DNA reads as TGTGCCAGCAGTTCATCTCAGGGCGGGTACAATGAGCAGTTCTTC. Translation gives CASSSSQGGYNEQFF.

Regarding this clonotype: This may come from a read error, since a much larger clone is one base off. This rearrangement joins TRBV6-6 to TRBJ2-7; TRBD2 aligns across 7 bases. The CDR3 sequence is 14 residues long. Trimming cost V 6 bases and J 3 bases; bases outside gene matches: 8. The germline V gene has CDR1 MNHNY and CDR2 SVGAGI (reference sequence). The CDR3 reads CASSGGLGGYEQYF. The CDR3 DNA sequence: TGTGCCAGCAGCGGGGGGTTGGGGGGCTACGAGCAGTACTTC.

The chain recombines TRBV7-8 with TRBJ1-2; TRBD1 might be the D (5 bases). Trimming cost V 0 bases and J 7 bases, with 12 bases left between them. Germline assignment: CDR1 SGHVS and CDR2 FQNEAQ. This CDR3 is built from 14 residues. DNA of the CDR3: TGTGCCAGCAGCTTAGCATTTCAGGGCTGTGGCTACACCTTC. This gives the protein CASSLAFQGCGYTF.

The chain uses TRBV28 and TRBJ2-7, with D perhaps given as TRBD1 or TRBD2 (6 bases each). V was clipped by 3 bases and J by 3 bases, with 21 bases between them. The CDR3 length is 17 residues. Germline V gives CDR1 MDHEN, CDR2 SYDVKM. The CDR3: CASSFRLYGGGNYEQYF. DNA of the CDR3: TGTGCCAGCAGTTTTCGGTTGTATGGGGGCGGGAACTACGAGCAGTACTTC.